These 5 T cell receptor beta chains came from one sample sequenced in a study of CD4 T cells in relation to SARS-CoV-2 and coronaviruses. Assay: immunoSEQ multiplex PCR; the TCRdb copy retains only in-frame clones and omits some. This table holds 25,000 to 30,000 clones, around 78% found once. The unexposed donors gave CD4+ T cells in about 2010-2019, prior to COVID-19. Isolation of CD4+ T cells took place after about 9 days in culture. The antigens these receptors bind are not known. Sequencing was done on a sample of CD4+ T cells from PBMCs, cultured in vitro. The source is a human donor in good health.

CDR3 sequence: CAISESGQGVGSYGYTF. The CDR3 nucleotides read TGTGCCATCAGTGAGTCTGGACAGGGGGTTGGGTCCTATGGCTACACCTTC. V is TRBV10-3 and J is TRBJ1-2; TRBD1 agrees at 10 bases. Germline CDR1 and CDR2: ENHRY and SYGVKD. With 0 bases clipped from V and 4 bases from J, the junction kept 8 bases outside the gene matches. This CDR3 is built from 17 residues.

This sequence joins TRBV6-1 and TRBJ2-4, with D perhaps matching TRBD1 or TRBD2 (6 bases each). Germline V gene sequence: CDR1 MNHNS, CDR2 SASEGT. V was pared by 1 base and J by 1 base, with 11 bases between. This CDR3 region has 16 residues. The CDR3 reads CASSEGWGAAKNIQYF. The CDR3 DNA sequence: TGTGCCAGCAGTGAAGGCTGGGGGGCCGCCAAAAACATTCAGTACTTC.

This chain links TRBV10-2 with TRBJ2-7, with D uncertain. Per the germline V gene, CDR1 is WSHSY and CDR2 is SAAADI. The V end lost 10 bases, the J end lost 0 bases, and 7 bases lay between the germline ends. This CDR3 has 11 amino acids. The CDR3 DNA reads TGCGCCAACTCAAGCTCCTACGAGCAGTACTTC. It encodes CANSSSYEQYF.

CDR3 nucleotides: TGTGCCAGCAGCCAAGCGGACAGGGTCGATAATTCACCCCTCCACTTT. It translates to CASSQADRVDNSPLHF. The genes are TRBV3-1 (or the pseudogene TRBV3-2) and TRBJ1-6, with TRBD1 matching over 8 bases. V trimming: 1 base; J trimming: 5 bases; junction bases outside the gene matches: 4. CDR3 length: 16 residues. Germline-derived CDR1 and CDR2 are LGHDT and YNNKEL (reference sequence).

This sequence joins TRBV5-1 and TRBJ2-7, with D tentatively TRBD1 or TRBD2 (5 bases each). CDR1 is SGHRS and CDR2 is YFSETQ in the germline V gene. The V and J ends lost 1 base and 5 bases respectively, with 22 bases between them. This CDR3 is 17 amino acids long. The CDR3 loop reads CASSLSPRGGGSDEQYF. CDR3 DNA sequence: TGCGCCAGCAGCTTGTCCCCCCGTGGGGGTGGTAGCGACGAGCAGTACTTC.